This T cell receptor beta chain was sequenced during a study of blood T cell repertoires in COVID-19. In the study overall: In each case, the material was cDNA or gDNA derived from T cells, B-cell-depleted T cells, or PBMCs.

From germline, CDR1 is SGHRS and CDR2 YFSETQ. V gave up 2 bases and J gave up 1 base; unmatched junction bases: 8. The CDR3 spans 16 residues. A Seattle source enrolled patients during active infection and followed them longitudinally. Original analysis: It was from reference gene primer amplification that nucleated cell counts were estimated. The repertoire was sequenced with immunoSEQ multiplex PCR; TCRdb's copy has only in-frame clones and lacks some. The D gene and trimming were derived from the DNA, and the V and J assignments and clone size from that table. The data show roughly 57,000 clones, about 87% seen once.

The clonotype was recovered from a woman aged 55-70 years with COVID-19, enrolled during active disease. The chain uses TRBV5-1 and TRBJ1-1; 7 nucleotides match TRBD1. The specimen sequenced was peripheral blood. The CDR3 protein is CASSFGLGGANTEAFF. CDR3 DNA: TGCGCCAGCAGCTTTGGCCTAGGGGGCGCGAACACTGAAGCTTTCTTT.